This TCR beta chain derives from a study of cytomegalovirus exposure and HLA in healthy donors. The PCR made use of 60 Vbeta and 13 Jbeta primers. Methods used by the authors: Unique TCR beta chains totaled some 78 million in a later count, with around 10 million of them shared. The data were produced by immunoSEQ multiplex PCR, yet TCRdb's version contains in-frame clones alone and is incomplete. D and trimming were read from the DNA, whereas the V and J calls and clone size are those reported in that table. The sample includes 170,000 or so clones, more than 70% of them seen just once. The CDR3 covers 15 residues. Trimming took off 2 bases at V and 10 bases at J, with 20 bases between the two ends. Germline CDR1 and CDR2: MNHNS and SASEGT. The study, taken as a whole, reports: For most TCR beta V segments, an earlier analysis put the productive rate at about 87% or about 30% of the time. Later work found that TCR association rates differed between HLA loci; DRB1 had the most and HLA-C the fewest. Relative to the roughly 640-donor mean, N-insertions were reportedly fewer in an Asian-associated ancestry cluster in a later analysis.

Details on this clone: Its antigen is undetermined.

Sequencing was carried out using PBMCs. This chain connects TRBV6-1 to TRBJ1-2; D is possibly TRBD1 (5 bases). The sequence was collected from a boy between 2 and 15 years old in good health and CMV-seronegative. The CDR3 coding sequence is TGTGCCAGCAGTGAACTAGGGGAAGGGGATTGGGACTACACCTTC. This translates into CASSELGEGDWDYTF.